This entry is about one T cell receptor beta chain. The PCR contained 60 Vbeta and 13 Jbeta primers. Data came from immunoSEQ multiplex PCR; TCRdb stores just in-frame clones and leaves some out. The sample has around 210,000 clones, roughly 78% seen once. The sample belongs to a study of cytomegalovirus exposure and HLA in healthy donors. Trimming pared 0 bases from V and 0 bases from J, leaving 15 bases between. This CDR3 has 18 residues. Germline lookup yields CDR1 SGDLS and CDR2 YYNGEE. The TCR was taken from a boy aged 5-17 years in good health and CMV-seronegative. The source material was PBMCs. The chain uses TRBV9 and TRBJ1-4; D is perhaps TRBD1 (6 bases). The DNA for the CDR3 is TGTGCCAGCAGCGTAGATGAGATGGGACAAGCAACTAATGAAAAACTGTTTTTT. Its translation: CASSVDEMGQATNEKLFF.